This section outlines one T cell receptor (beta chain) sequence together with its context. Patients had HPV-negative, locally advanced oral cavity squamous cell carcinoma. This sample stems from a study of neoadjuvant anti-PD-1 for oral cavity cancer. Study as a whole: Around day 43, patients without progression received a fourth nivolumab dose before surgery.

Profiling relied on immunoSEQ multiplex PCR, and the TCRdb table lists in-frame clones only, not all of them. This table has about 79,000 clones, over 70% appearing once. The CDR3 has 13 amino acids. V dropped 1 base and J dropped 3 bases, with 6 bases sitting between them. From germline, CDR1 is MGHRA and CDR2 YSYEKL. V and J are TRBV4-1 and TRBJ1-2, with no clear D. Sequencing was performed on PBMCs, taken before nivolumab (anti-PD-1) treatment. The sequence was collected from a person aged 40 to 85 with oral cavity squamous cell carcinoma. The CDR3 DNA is TGCGCCAGCAGCCAAGGATTAGACTATGGCTACACCTTC. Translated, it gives CASSQGLDYGYTF.